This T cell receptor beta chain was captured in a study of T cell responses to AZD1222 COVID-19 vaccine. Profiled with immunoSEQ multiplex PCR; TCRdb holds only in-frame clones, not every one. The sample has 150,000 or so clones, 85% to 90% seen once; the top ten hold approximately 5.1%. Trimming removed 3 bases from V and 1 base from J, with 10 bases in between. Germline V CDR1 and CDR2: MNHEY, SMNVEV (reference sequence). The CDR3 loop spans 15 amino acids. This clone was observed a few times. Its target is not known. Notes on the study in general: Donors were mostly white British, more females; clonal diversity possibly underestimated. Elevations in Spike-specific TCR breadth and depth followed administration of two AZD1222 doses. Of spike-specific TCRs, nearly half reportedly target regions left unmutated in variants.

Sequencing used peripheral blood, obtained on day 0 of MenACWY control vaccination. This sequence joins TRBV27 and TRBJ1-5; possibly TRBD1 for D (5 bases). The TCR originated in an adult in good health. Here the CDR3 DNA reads TGTGCCAGCAGTTTCCCACGGGGGAGCAATCAGCCCCAGCATTTT. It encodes CASSFPRGSNQPQHF.